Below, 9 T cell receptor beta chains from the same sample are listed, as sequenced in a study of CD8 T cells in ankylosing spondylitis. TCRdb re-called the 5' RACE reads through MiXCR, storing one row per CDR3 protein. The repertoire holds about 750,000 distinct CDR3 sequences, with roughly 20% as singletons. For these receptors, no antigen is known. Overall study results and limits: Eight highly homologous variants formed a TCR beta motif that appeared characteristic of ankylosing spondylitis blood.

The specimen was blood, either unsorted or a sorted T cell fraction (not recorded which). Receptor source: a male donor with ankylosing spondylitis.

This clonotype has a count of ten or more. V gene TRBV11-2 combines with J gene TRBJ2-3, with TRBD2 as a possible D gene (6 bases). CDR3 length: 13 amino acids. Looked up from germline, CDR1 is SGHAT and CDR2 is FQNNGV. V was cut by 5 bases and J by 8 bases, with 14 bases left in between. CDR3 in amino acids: CASSQTGLLTQYF. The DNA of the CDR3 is TGTGCCAGCAGCCAAACAGGACTACTTACGCAGTATTTT.

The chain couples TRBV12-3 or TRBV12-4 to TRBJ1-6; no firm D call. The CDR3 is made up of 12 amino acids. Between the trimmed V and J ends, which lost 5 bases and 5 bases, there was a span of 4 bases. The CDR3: CASSENNSPLHF. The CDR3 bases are TGTGCCAGCAGTGAGAATAATTCACCCCTCCACTTT.

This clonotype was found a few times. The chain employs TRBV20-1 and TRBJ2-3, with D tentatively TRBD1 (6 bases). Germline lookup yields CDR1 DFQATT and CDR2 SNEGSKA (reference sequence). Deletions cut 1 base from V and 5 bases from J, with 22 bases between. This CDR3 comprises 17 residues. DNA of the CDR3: TGCAGTGCTAGAGGCCCTCTCGGCCAGGGGCCGGGAGATACGCAGTATTTT. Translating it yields CSARGPLGQGPGDTQYF.

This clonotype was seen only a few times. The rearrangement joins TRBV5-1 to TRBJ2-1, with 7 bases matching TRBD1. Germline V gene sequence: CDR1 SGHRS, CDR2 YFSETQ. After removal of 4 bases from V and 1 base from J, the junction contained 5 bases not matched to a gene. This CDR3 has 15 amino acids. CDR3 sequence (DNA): TGCGCCAGCAGCCCACGACAGGGTTCCTACAATGAGCAGTTCTTC. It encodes CASSPRQGSYNEQFF. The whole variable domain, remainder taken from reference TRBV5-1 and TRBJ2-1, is KAGVTQTPRYLIKTRGQQVTLSCSPISGHRSVSWYQQTPGQGLQFLFEYFSETQRNKGNFPGRFSGRQFSNSRSEMNVSTLELGDSALYLCASSPRQGSYNEQFFGPGTRLTVL.

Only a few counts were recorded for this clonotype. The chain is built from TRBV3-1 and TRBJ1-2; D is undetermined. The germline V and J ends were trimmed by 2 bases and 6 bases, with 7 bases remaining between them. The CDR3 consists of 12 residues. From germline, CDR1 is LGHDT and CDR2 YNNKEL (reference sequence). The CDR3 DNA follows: TGTGCCAGCAGCCAATTGGGAAATGGCTACACCTTC. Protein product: CASSQLGNGYTF.

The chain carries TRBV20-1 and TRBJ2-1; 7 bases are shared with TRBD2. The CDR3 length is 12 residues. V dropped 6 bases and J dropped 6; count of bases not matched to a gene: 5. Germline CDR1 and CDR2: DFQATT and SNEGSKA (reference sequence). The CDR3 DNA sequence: TGCAGTGCCCTAGGGAGGGCCAATGAGCAGTTCTTC. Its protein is CSALGRANEQFF.

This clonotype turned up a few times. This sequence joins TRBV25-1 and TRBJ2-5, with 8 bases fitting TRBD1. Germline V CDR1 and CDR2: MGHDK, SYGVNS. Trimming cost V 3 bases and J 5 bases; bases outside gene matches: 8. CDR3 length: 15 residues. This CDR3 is CASSDQDRVLETQYF. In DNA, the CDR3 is TGTGCCAGCAGTGACCAGGACAGGGTATTGGAGACCCAGTACTTC.

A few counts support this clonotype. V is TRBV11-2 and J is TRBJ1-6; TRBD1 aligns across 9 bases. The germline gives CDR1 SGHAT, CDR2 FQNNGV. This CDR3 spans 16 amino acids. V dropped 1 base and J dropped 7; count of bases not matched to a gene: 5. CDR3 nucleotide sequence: TGTGCCAGCAGCTTAGTGTTGGGGACAGGGAATTCACCCCTCCACTTT. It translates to CASSLVLGTGNSPLHF.

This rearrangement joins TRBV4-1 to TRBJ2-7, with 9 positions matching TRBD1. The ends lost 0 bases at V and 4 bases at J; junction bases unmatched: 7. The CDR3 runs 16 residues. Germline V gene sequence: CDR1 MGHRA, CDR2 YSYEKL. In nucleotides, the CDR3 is TGCGCCAGCAGCCAAGAAAGGACAGGGGTTAGATACGAGCAGTACTTC. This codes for CASSQERTGVRYEQYF.